Listed below are T cell receptor beta chains from one sample, sequenced in a study of cytomegalovirus exposure and HLA in healthy donors. Repertoires were generated with immunoSEQ multiplex PCR, while TCRdb's copy carries only in-frame clones and drops some. This sample has hundreds of thousands of clones; less than 85% occur once, and the top ten carry roughly 0.62%. The source material was PBMCs. Receptors originate from a man aged 18 to 29 in good health and CMV-seronegative. CDR3s include the opening cysteine and the closing phenylalanine or tryptophan. D genes are given only for firm matches. Only part of the rows carry a size: once, few, many, or a class if the clone is expanded.

V: TRBV5-1
J: TRBJ1-1
size: .
D: TRBD1
DNA: TGCGCCAGCAGCTTTTCAGGGGGTGACGCTGAAGCTTTCTTT
CDR3: CASSFSGGDAEAFF

V: TRBV27
J: TRBJ2-1
size: once
D: .
DNA: TGTGCCAGCAGTTTATCATTAGAGAGGTACTCCTACAATGAGCAGTTCTTC
CDR3: CASSLSLERYSYNEQFF

V: TRBV19
J: TRBJ2-7
size: .
D: TRBD1
DNA: TGTGCCAGTAGTATAGGGAACAGGGGGTACGAGCAGTACTTC
CDR3: CASSIGNRGYEQYF

V: TRBV5-1
J: TRBJ2-1
size: .
D: .
DNA: TGCGCCAGCAGCTTGGATTCCCGGCAGGGGGGTATCGATGAGCAGTTCTTC
CDR3: CASSLDSRQGGIDEQFF

V: TRBV5-6
J: TRBJ2-6
size: .
D: .
DNA: TGTGCCAGCAGCTTGGACAGGTCTGGGGCCAACGTCCTGACTTTC
CDR3: CASSLDRSGANVLTF

V: TRBV6-5
J: TRBJ2-7
size: .
D: TRBD2
DNA: TGTGCCAGCAGTTACTCTCGAGCGGGAAGTACCTACGAGCAGTACTTC
CDR3: CASSYSRAGSTYEQYF

V: TRBV30
J: TRBJ2-7
size: few
D: .
DNA: TGTGCCTGGAGTGTAATGAGCTACGAGCAGTACTTC
CDR3: CAWSVMSYEQYF

V: TRBV28
J: TRBJ1-1
size: .
D: .
DNA: TGTGCCAGCAGTTCCCCGGGAGCTGAAGCTTTCTTT
CDR3: CASSSPGAEAFF

V: TRBV18
J: TRBJ1-1
size: .
D: .
DNA: TGTGCCAGCTCAGTTGTGGGAGACACTGAAGCTTTCTTT
CDR3: CASSVVGDTEAFF

V: TRBV5-1
J: TRBJ1-1
size: .
D: .
DNA: TGCGCCAGCAGCTTGAGGGCAGGGGACGCCACTGAAGCTTTCTTT
CDR3: CASSLRAGDATEAFF

V: TRBV5-1
J: TRBJ2-1
size: .
D: TRBD1
DNA: TGCGCCAGCACCACCACAGGGGACACCTACAATGAGCAGTTCTTC
CDR3: CASTTTGDTYNEQFF